Listed here are 15 T cell receptor beta chains from one sample, sequenced in a study of regulatory T cells in long-lasting Graves disease. As to time point: newly diagnosed GD, antithyroid drugs for less than 3 months. The TCR library was made from RNA extracted from PBMCs. Construction of TCR beta libraries relied on iRepertoire HTBI primers and on Arm-PCR targeting CDR3 regions. TCRdb analysed the multiplex PCR reads with MiXCR anew, one entry per CDR3 protein. The sample consists of roughly 250,000 distinct CDR3 sequences, 18% of them appearing once. The same sample was also studied in work on T cells in Graves' hyperthyroidism and ophthalmopathy.

The material was peripheral blood mononuclear cells (PBMCs), obtained at new diagnosis, from a patient treated with antithyroid drugs. These receptors were obtained from a woman in her 30s with Graves disease.

Regarding this clonotype: A single base is all that separates this from a far larger clone, so a read error is likely. This chain uses TRBV7-9 with TRBJ2-1, with TRBD2 as a possible D gene (5 bases). This CDR3 region has 13 residues. The V gene's germline CDR1 is SEHNR and CDR2 FQNEAQ (reference sequence). The CDR3 sequence: CAGSLGGRSVEFF. The CDR3 DNA reads as TGTGCCGGCAGCTTAGGCGGTCGTAGCGTGGAGTTCTTC.

The J gene is TRBJ2-1, the V gene TRBV19, with 8 nucleotides matching TRBD2. Germline CDR1 and CDR2: LNHDA and SQIVND (reference sequence). The CDR3 loop spans 13 amino acids. V shed 7 bases and J 5 bases; nucleotides not matched to a gene: 4. CDR3 loop: CASTLRGDNEQFF. In nucleotides, the CDR3 is TGTGCCAGTACTTTGCGGGGGGACAATGAGCAGTTCTTC.

As concerns this clonotype: A much larger clone differs by one base, so this may be a read error. This chain connects TRBV6-5 to TRBJ1-1; D possibly corresponds to TRBD1 (5 bases). CDR3 length: 14 amino acids. CDR1 is MNHEY and CDR2 is SVGAGI in the germline V gene. CDR3: CASSSRGGNAEAFF. DNA for the CDR3: TGTGCCAGCAGTTCTCGGGGGGGGAACGCTGAAGCTTTCTTT.

This clonotype was counted only a few times. The chain uses TRBV29-1 and TRBJ1-1; TRBD1 matches at 7 bases. In germline, CDR1 is SQVTM, CDR2 ANQGSEA. V trimming: 7 bases; J trimming: 1 base; junction bases outside the gene matches: 9. This CDR3 region has 14 residues. CDR3 region: CSGKTGAGNTEAFF. The CDR3 coding sequence is TGCAGCGGAAAAACAGGGGCCGGGAACACTGAAGCTTTCTTT.

A word on this clonotype: A far larger clone is one nucleotide away, so this likely arose from a read error. The chain joins TRBV7-2 to TRBJ1-1, with 7 bases aligning to TRBD1. The trim removed 11 bases at V and 5 bases at J, leaving 20 bases unmatched. CDR1 is SGHTA and CDR2 is FQGNSA in the germline V gene. This CDR3 comprises 16 residues. This CDR3 reads CAGGRGQNIFGTEAFF. CDR3 nucleotide sequence: TGTGCCGGCGGGAGGGGACAGAATATATTTGGGACTGAAGCTTTCTTT.

In its sample, this clonotype was seen many times. The chain couples TRBV12-3 or TRBV12-4 to TRBJ1-5, with D possibly matching TRBD1 (5 bases). Trimming removed 6 bases from V and 7 bases from J, with 16 bases in between. The CDR3 covers 14 residues. In DNA form, the CDR3 reads TGTGCCAGCAGGTACGAACCAGGGTTACAGCCCCAGCATTTT. It is translated as CASRYEPGLQPQHF.

With regard to this clonotype: This likely reflects a read error, since a far larger clone is one base away. The chain recombines TRBV5-1 with TRBJ2-4; 7 bases are a match to TRBD2. Trimming at V came to 0 bases and at J to 13 bases, leaving 13 bases not matched to a gene. CDR1 SGHRS and CDR2 YFSETQ come from the germline V gene. CDR3 length: 15 amino acids. CDR3 protein: CASSLGSSGYNEQYF. CDR3 DNA sequence: TGCGCCAGCAGCTTGGGCTCTAGCGGCTACAATGAGCAGTACTTC.

This clonotype was recorded at least ten times. This chain connects TRBV12-3 or TRBV12-4 to TRBJ1-1; D not certain. Between the trimmed V and J ends, which lost 1 base and 6 bases, there was a span of 9 bases. The CDR3 loop spans 13 amino acids. CDR3 region: CASSLGGVAEAFF. CDR3 coding DNA: TGTGCCAGCAGTTTAGGTGGAGTGGCTGAAGCTTTCTTT.

There are many counts of this clonotype. The rearrangement joins TRBV15 to TRBJ1-5; unclear D gene. This CDR3 region has 13 residues. Germline CDR1 and CDR2: LNHNV and YYDKDF (reference sequence). V was pared by 5 bases and J by 6 bases, with 11 bases between. The DNA for the CDR3 is TGTGCCACCAGCGAGAGAATGCTTCAGCCCCAGCATTTT. Protein product: CATSERMLQPQHF.

This clonotype was recorded at least ten times. The gene calls are TRBV11-2 and TRBJ2-3, with 15 bases fitting TRBD2. The CDR3 contains 16 residues. CDR1 is SGHAT, CDR2 FQNNGV, per germline. The V gene end was trimmed by 8 bases and the J gene end by 2 bases; junction bases not matched to a gene: 5. CDR3 coding DNA: TGTGCCAGCTCTGGGACTAGCGGGGGGATCACAGATACGCAGTATTTT. Translation gives CASSGTSGGITDTQYF. The whole variable domain, filled in from reference TRBV11-2 and TRBJ2-3, reads EAGVAQSPRYKIIEKRQSVAFWCNPISGHATLYWYQQILGQGPKLLIQFQNNGVVDDSQLPKDRFSAERLKGVDSTLKIQPAKLEDSAVYLCASSGTSGGITDTQYFGPGTRLTVL.

Comments on this clonotype: It differs at one base from a far larger clone, so likely a read error. The chain joins TRBV7-8 to TRBJ2-1; D is unresolved. The V end lost 1 base, the J end lost 5 bases, and 12 bases lay between the germline ends. The length of the CDR3 is 15 residues. CDR1 and CDR2 (germline): SGHVS, FQNEAQ. CDR3 loop: CASSLDGLEHNEQFF. The CDR3 coding sequence is TGTGCCAGCAGCTTAGATGGCCTAGAGCACAATGAGCAGTTCTTC. Drawing the rest from reference TRBV7-8 and TRBJ2-1, the complete variable domain is GAGVSQSPRYKVAKRGQDVALRCDPISGHVSLFWYQQALGQGPEFLTYFQNEAQLDKSGLPSDRFFAERPEGSVSTLKIQRTQQEDSAVYLCASSLDGLEHNEQFFGPGTRLTVL.

This clonotype was counted many times. The V gene is TRBV7-3, the J gene TRBJ2-3; D possibly corresponds to TRBD2 (6 bases). Germline lookup yields CDR1 SGHTA and CDR2 FQGTGA. This CDR3 is built from 15 residues. The V and J ends lost 6 bases and 0 bases respectively, with 13 bases between them. The CDR3: CASSSGGGSTDTQYF. In DNA form, the CDR3 reads TGTGCCAGCAGTTCCGGTGGGGGGAGCACAGATACGCAGTATTTT.

This clonotype occurred many times. J is TRBJ1-3 and V is TRBV29-1; D gene unclear. The CDR3 is 16 residues long. Germline V CDR1 and CDR2: SQVTM, ANQGSEA. Trimming cost V 7 bases and J 0 bases, with 19 bases left between them. CDR3 region: CSAQASGPGSGNTIYF. In nucleotides, the CDR3 is TGCAGCGCCCAAGCATCGGGCCCGGGCTCTGGAAACACCATATATTTT. Supplemented by reference TRBV29-1 and TRBJ1-3, the full variable domain reads SAVISQKPSRDICQRGTSLTIQCQVDSQVTMMFWYRQQPGQSLTLIATANQGSEATYESGFVIDKFPISRPNLTFSTLTVSNMSPEDSSIYLCSAQASGPGSGNTIYFGEGSWLTVV.

This clonotype was picked up many times. The gene calls are TRBV20-1 and TRBJ2-3; tentatively, D is TRBD2 (7 bases). Per germline, CDR1 DFQATT and CDR2 SNEGSKA (reference sequence). The CDR3 has 16 residues. Trimming removed 2 bases at V and 3 bases at J, with 18 bases between. DNA of the CDR3: TGCAGTGCTAGACCCCCTGGGGGGGGCGGGACAGATACGCAGTATTTT. Translated, it gives CSARPPGGGGTDTQYF.

This clonotype was counted ten times or more. The rearrangement links TRBV7-3 to TRBJ2-5; D is possibly TRBD2 (5 bases). CDR3 length: 17 amino acids. V was cut by 2 bases and J by 0 bases, with 16 bases left in between. Germline CDR1 is SGHTA and CDR2 is FQGTGA. The CDR3 region is CASSLVPGLKYQETQYF. CDR3 coding DNA: TGTGCCAGCAGCTTAGTCCCCGGACTGAAGTACCAAGAGACCCAGTACTTC. Looking up the rest from reference TRBV7-3 and TRBJ2-5 gives the full variable domain: GAGVSQTPSNKVTEKGKYVELRCDPISGHTALYWYRQSLGQGPEFLIYFQGTGAADDSGLPNDRFFAVRPEGSVSTLKIQRTERGDSAVYLCASSLVPGLKYQETQYFGPGTRLLVL.